This T cell receptor (beta chain) was sequenced for a study of T cells in women clearing cervical HPV infection. Study-level results: TRBV6-7 relative abundance averaged around 0.11% in cases and more than 0.15% in controls. T-cell numbers per sample were unknown and may explain richness differences.

Data came from immunoSEQ multiplex PCR; TCRdb stores just in-frame clones and leaves some out. The sample holds roughly 21,000 clones. Germline V gene data show CDR1 as MNHEY and CDR2 as SVGEGT. The CDR3 runs to 16 residues. Unmatched junction bases numbered 7, after V lost 2 bases and J lost 1 base. With regard to this clone: As yet, its antigen is unknown. The read comes to an end 3 residues before the CDR3 does, leaving the germline J gene to fill in the end.

HPV was found by MY09/MY11 PCR and dot-blot genotyping. The V call is TRBV6-2 or TRBV6-3, the J call TRBJ1-1; 7 bases are a match to TRBD1. Sequenced sample: blood buffy coat. The sequence was obtained from a woman aged 18-70 years with a cervical HPV16 infection that either progressed to CIN3+ or cleared (not recorded which). The part of the CDR3 DNA that was read is TGTGCCAGCAGTTACCCTGAGACAGGGTGGAACACTGAA. This translates into CASSYPETGWNTE. From start to end, the CDR3 is CASSYPETGWNTEAFF.